Below, 3 T cell receptor beta chains from the same sample are listed, as sequenced in a study of cytomegalovirus exposure and HLA in healthy donors. With 60 Vbeta and 13 Jbeta primers, the PCR was carried out. Clones were read by immunoSEQ multiplex PCR, and TCRdb kept only the in-frame ones, dropping some. The table has about 73,000 clones, roughly 70% seen once; the top ten hold around 12%. Sequencing input: PBMCs. The receptors here all came from a man in his 70s in good health and CMV-seronegative.

Concerning this clone itself: A junction boundary mismatches the germline segment, possibly from a read error. The chain links TRBV7-7 to TRBJ2-5, with 9 bases matching TRBD2. Germline-derived CDR1 and CDR2 are SSHAT and FNYEAQ (reference sequence). This CDR3 spans 14 amino acids. CDR3 sequence (DNA): TGTGCTAGCAGCTTGGCCGGGACTAGCGAGACCCAGTACTTC. This gives the protein CASSLAGTSETQYF.

The rearrangement links TRBV11-2 to TRBJ1-2, with TRBD1 as a possible D gene (6 bases). The CDR3 runs to 14 residues. Trimming stripped 5 bases from V and 7 bases from J, with 17 bases between. Germline CDR1 and CDR2: SGHAT and FQNNGV. The CDR3 nucleotides read TGTGCCAGCAGCCGGGGGGGCAGGGGATCTGGCTACACCTTC. The encoded protein is CASSRGGRGSGYTF.

The CDR3 DNA is TGTGCCAGCAGCTTGAGACAGGGCCAGTACACCTTC. It codes for CASSLRQGQYTF. The chain uses TRBV7-9 and TRBJ1-2; 7 bases fit TRBD1. The CDR3 has 12 residues. Looked up from germline, CDR1 is SEHNR and CDR2 is FQNEAQ (reference sequence). Trimming took 3 bases from V and 11 from J; bases not matched to a gene: 6.